The 9 T cell receptor beta chains below come from one sample, sequenced in a study of chemoradiotherapy in HPV16-positive cancers. TCRdb's table, derived via immunoSEQ multiplex PCR, lists solely in-frame clones and lacks some. The profile shows approximately 12,000 clones, 91% of them singletons. The sequences come from blood, collected from a patient who underwent chemoradiotherapy. All receptors come from a human donor with HPV-associated anogenital cancer.

V gene TRBV11-2 combines with J gene TRBJ2-7; D gene unclear. CDR3 size: 13 residues. The ends were cut back, 1 base at V and 4 bases at J, with 8 bases in the middle. Per germline, CDR1 SGHAT and CDR2 FQNNGV. CDR3 sequence (DNA): TGTGCCAGCAGCTTAGGTTTGGATTACGAGCAGTACTTC. It specifies CASSLGLDYEQYF. Full variable domain (rest looked up from reference TRBV11-2 and TRBJ2-7): EAGVAQSPRYKIIEKRQSVAFWCNPISGHATLYWYQQILGQGPKLLIQFQNNGVVDDSQLPKDRFSAERLKGVDSTLKIQPAKLEDSAVYLCASSLGLDYEQYFGPGTRLTVT.

This clone was detected a few times. V usage is TRBV18 and J usage is TRBJ1-6; maybe TRBD1 (6 bases). The CDR3 covers 15 residues. V lost 0 bases, J lost 7 bases, and 10 bases lay in between. From germline, CDR1 is KGHSH and CDR2 LQKENI. DNA of the CDR3: TGTGCCAGCTCACCACCTGCAGGGGCGAATTCACCCCTCCACTTT. Translating gives CASSPPAGANSPLHF.

This clone showed up just once. The chain has TRBV7-9 and TRBJ1-4; the D is unclear. This CDR3 region has 16 residues. Germline V gene data show CDR1 as SEHNR and CDR2 as FQNEAQ (reference sequence). Trimming left V 1 base short and J 0 bases short, with 9 bases between. The chain's CDR3 is CASSLVSGATNEKLFF. DNA for the CDR3: TGTGCCAGCAGCTTAGTTAGCGGAGCAACTAATGAAAAACTGTTTTTT.

This clone was picked up one time. This sequence joins TRBV4-1 and TRBJ1-1; the D is unclear. CDR1 is MGHRA, CDR2 YSYEKL, per germline. The germline V and J ends were trimmed by 3 bases and 5 bases, with 13 bases remaining between them. The length of the CDR3 is 14 residues. The CDR3: CASSHLIQRTEAFF. The CDR3 DNA reads TGCGCCAGCAGCCACCTTATACAGAGGACTGAAGCTTTCTTT.

The rearrangement uses TRBV6-4 and TRBJ2-5; D may be TRBD1 or TRBD2 (5 bases each). The germline CDR1 and CDR2 sequences are MRHNA and SNTAGT. The CDR3 is 16 amino acids. V lost 5 bases and J 1 base, leaving 17 bases between the germline ends. CDR3 nucleotides: TGTGCCAGCAGTCCAGTGGAAGGGGCGGGCCAAGAGACCCAGTACTTC. Its translation: CASSPVEGAGQETQYF.

The V call is TRBV27, the J call TRBJ1-1; 7 bases are shared with TRBD1. The V gene's germline CDR1 is MNHEY and CDR2 SMNVEV (reference sequence). This CDR3 has 14 amino acids. Trimming removed 7 bases from V and 3 bases from J; junction bases left unmatched: 8. The CDR3 region has the DNA TGTGCCAGCACCCAACAGGGGAGGGACACTGAAGCTTTCTTT. Translated: CASTQQGRDTEAFF.

The chain carries TRBV7-9 and TRBJ1-3; 10 nucleotides align to TRBD1. The CDR3 is 16 amino acids. J gave up 4 bases and V 4 bases, and 7 bases lay outside the gene matches. The germline gives CDR1 SEHNR, CDR2 FQNEAQ (reference sequence). The CDR3 protein is CASSSGTGASGNTIYF. For the CDR3, the DNA is TGTGCCAGCAGCTCCGGGACAGGGGCTTCAGGAAACACCATATATTTT.

J is TRBJ1-2 and V is TRBV11-2; 9 bases agree with TRBD1. Trimming took 3 bases from V and 2 from J; bases not matched to a gene: 1. The CDR3 length is 14 residues. Germline V gene lookup returns CDR1 SGHAT and CDR2 FQNNGV. For the CDR3, the DNA is TGTGCCAGCAGCTTCGGGACAGGGAACTATGGCTACACCTTC. Translated: CASSFGTGNYGYTF.

This chain joins TRBV6-1 and TRBJ2-1; TRBD2 matches 9 bases. Germline V gene lookup returns CDR1 MNHNS and CDR2 SASEGT. Trimming removed 2 bases from V and 4 bases from J; junction bases left unmatched: 3. The CDR3 sequence is 15 residues long. CDR3 residues: CASSEIAGEYNEQFF. CDR3 DNA sequence: TGTGCCAGCAGTGAAATAGCGGGGGAGTACAATGAGCAGTTCTTC.